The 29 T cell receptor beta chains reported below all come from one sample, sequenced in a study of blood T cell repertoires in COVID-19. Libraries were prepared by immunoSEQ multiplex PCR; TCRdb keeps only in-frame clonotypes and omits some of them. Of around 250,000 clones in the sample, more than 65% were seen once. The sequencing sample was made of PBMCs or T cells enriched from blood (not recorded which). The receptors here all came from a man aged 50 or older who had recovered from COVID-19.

The CDR3, as DNA: TGTGCCAGCAGCTCGGACAGGGGTTGGTATGGCTACACCTTC. This translates into CASSSDRGWYGYTF. The V gene is TRBV11-2, the J gene TRBJ1-2; TRBD1 matches at 9 bases. The CDR3 is made up of 14 amino acids. V dropped 4 bases and J dropped 5; count of bases not matched to a gene: 5. From germline, CDR1 is SGHAT and CDR2 FQNNGV.

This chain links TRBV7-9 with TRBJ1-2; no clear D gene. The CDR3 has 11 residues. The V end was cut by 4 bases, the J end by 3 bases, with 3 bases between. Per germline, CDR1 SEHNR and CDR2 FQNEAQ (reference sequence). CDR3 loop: CASSSDYGYTF. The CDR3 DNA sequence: TGTGCCAGCAGCTCAGACTATGGCTACACCTTC.

The CDR3 coding sequence is TGTGCCAGCAGCTTAACTAGCGGGAGCGGGGAGACCCAGTACTTC. It translates to CASSLTSGSGETQYF. The chain is built from TRBV7-3 and TRBJ2-5, with 9 bases lining up with TRBD2. The germline V gene has CDR1 SGHTA and CDR2 FQGTGA. The CDR3 extends over 15 amino acids. The V gene end was trimmed by 0 bases and the J gene end by 5 bases; junction bases not matched to a gene: 4.

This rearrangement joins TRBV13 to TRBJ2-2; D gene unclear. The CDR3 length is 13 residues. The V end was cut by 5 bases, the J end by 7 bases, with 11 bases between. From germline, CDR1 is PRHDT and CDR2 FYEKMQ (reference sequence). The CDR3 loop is CASSHRIGGELFF. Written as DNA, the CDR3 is TGTGCCAGCAGCCACCGAATCGGCGGGGAGCTGTTTTTT.

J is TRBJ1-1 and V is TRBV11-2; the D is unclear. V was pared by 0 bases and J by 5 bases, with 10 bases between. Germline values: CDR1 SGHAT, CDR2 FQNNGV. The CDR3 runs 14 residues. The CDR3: CASSLDRWATEAFF. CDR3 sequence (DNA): TGTGCCAGCAGCTTAGATCGATGGGCGACTGAAGCTTTCTTT. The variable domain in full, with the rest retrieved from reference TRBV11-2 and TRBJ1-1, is EAGVAQSPRYKIIEKRQSVAFWCNPISGHATLYWYQQILGQGPKLLIQFQNNGVVDDSQLPKDRFSAERLKGVDSTLKIQPAKLEDSAVYLCASSLDRWATEAFFGQGTRLTVV.

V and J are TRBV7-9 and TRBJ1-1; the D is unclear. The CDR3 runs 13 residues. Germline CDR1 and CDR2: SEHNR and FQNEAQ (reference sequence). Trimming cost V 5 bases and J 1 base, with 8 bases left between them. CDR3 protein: CASSPLSNTEAFF. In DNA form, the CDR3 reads TGTGCCAGCAGCCCTCTCTCGAACACTGAAGCTTTCTTT.

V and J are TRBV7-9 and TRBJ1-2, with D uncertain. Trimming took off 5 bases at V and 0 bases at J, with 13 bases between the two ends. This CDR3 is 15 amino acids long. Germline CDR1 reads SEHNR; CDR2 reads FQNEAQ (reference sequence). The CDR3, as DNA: TGTGCCAGCAGCCCAGATATGGGCCCTAACTATGGCTACACCTTC. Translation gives CASSPDMGPNYGYTF.

The CDR3 is CASQLGQGSNTGELFF. The DNA of the CDR3 is TGTGCCAGCCAGTTGGGCCAGGGGTCGAACACCGGGGAGCTGTTTTTT. The chain employs TRBV19 and TRBJ2-2; possibly TRBD1 for D (6 bases). Trimming removed 9 bases at V and 0 bases at J, with 17 bases between. The CDR3 length is 16 residues. CDR1 LNHDA and CDR2 SQIVND come from the germline V gene (reference sequence).

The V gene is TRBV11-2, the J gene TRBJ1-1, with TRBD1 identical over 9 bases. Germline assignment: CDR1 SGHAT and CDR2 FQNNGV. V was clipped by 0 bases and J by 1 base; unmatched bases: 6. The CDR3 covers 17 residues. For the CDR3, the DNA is TGTGCCAGCAGCTTAGATACGCAGGGACAGGGGAACACTGAAGCTTTCTTT. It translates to CASSLDTQGQGNTEAFF. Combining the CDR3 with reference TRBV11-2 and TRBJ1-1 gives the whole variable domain EAGVAQSPRYKIIEKRQSVAFWCNPISGHATLYWYQQILGQGPKLLIQFQNNGVVDDSQLPKDRFSAERLKGVDSTLKIQPAKLEDSAVYLCASSLDTQGQGNTEAFFGQGTRLTVV.

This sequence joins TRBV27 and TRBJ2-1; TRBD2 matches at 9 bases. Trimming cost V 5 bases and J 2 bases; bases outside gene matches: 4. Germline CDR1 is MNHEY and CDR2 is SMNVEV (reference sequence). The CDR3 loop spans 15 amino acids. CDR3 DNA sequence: TGTGCCAGCAGTCCGGAGCGGGGGGCCTACAATGAGCAGTTCTTC. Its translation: CASSPERGAYNEQFF.

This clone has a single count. CDR3 sequence (DNA): TGCGCCAGCAGCTTGGTAGCGGGGGGCTCCTACGAGCAGTACTTC. This gives the protein CASSLVAGGSYEQYF. The rearrangement links TRBV5-1 to TRBJ2-7, with 10 bases aligning to TRBD2. V dropped 0 bases and J dropped 0; count of bases not matched to a gene: 0. The CDR3 is 15 amino acids. Germline V CDR1 and CDR2: SGHRS, YFSETQ.

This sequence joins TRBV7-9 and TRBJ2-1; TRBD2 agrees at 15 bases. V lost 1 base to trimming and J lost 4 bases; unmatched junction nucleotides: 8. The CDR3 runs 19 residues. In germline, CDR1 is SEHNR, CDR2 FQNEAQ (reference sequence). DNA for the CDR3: TGTGCCAGCAGCTTAGGTGCGGGACTAGCGGGGGGCGGTTACAATGAGCAGTTCTTC. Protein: CASSLGAGLAGGGYNEQFF.

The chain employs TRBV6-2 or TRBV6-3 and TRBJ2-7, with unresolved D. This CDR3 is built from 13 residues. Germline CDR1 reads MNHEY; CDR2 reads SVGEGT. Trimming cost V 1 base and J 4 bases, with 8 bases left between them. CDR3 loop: CASSYLPAYEQYF. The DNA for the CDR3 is TGTGCCAGCAGTTACTTACCAGCGTACGAGCAGTACTTC.

CDR3 amino acids: CASSLQVGDEQFF. In nucleotides, the CDR3 is TGTGCCAGCAGCTTACAGGTGGGCGATGAGCAGTTCTTC. The chain carries TRBV5-4 and TRBJ2-1, with a weak D call TRBD1 (5 bases). Germline-derived CDR1 and CDR2 are SGHNT and YYREEE (reference sequence). CDR3 length: 13 residues. Trimming stripped 2 bases from V and 8 bases from J, with 11 bases between.

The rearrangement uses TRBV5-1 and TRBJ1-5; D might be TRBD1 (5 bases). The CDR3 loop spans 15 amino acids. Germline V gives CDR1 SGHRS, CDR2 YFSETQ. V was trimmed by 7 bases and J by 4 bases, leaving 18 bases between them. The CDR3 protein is CASAPTGGGNQPQHF. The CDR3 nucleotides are TGCGCCAGCGCCCCCACGGGCGGGGGGAATCAGCCCCAGCATTTT.

CDR3 sequence (DNA): TGCAGTGCTAGACAGGAAAACGCTTTCTTT. This codes for CSARQENAFF. The rearrangement uses TRBV20-1 and TRBJ1-1, with D unclear. The CDR3 contains 10 residues. V dropped 2 bases and J dropped 11 bases, with 9 bases sitting between them. Germline lookup yields CDR1 DFQATT and CDR2 SNEGSKA (reference sequence).

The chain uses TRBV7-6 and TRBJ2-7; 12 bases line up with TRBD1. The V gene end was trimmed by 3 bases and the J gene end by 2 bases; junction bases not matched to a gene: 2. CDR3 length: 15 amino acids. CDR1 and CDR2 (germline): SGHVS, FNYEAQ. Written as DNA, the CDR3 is TGTGCCAGCAGCTTGGGACAGGGGGCCCCCTACGAGCAGTACTTC. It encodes CASSLGQGAPYEQYF.

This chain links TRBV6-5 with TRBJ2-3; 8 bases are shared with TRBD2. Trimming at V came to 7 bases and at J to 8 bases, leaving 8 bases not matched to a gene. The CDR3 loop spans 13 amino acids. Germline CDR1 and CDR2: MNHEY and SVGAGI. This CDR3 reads CASIAGGSGTQYF. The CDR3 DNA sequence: TGTGCCAGCATTGCGGGGGGTAGTGGTACGCAGTATTTT.

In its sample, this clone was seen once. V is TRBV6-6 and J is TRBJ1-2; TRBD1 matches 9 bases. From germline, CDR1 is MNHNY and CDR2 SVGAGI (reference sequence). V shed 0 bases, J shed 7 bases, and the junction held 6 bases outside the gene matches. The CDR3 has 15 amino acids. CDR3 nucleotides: TGTGCCAGCAGTTACTCCGGGACAGGGCCTTCTGGCTACACCTTC. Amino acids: CASSYSGTGPSGYTF.

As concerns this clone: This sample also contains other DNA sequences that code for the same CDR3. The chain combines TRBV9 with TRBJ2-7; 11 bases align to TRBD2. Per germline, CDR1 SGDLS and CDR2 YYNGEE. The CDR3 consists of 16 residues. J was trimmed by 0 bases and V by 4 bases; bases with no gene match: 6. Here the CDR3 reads CASSPTGTSGSYEQYF. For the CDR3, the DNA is TGTGCCAGCAGCCCCACCGGGACTAGCGGCTCCTACGAGCAGTACTTC.

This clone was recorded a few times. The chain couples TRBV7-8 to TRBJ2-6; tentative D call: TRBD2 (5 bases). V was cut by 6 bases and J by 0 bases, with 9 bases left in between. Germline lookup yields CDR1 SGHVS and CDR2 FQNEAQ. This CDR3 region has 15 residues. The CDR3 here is CASRPGSSGANVLTF. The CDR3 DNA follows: TGTGCCAGCAGGCCGGGAAGCTCTGGGGCCAACGTCCTGACTTTC. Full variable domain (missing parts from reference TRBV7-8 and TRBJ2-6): GAGVSQSPRYKVAKRGQDVALRCDPISGHVSLFWYQQALGQGPEFLTYFQNEAQLDKSGLPSDRFFAERPEGSVSTLKIQRTQQEDSAVYLCASRPGSSGANVLTFGAGSRLTVL.

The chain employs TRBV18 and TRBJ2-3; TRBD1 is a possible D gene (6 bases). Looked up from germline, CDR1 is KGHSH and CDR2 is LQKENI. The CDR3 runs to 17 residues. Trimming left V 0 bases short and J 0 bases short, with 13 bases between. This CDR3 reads CASSPPLRTASTDTQYF. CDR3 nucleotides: TGTGCCAGCTCACCACCGTTAAGGACAGCTAGCACAGATACGCAGTATTTT.

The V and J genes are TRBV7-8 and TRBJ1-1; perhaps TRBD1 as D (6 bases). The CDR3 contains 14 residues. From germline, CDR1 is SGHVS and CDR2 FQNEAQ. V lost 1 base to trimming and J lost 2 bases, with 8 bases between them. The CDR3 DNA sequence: TGTGCCAGCAGCTTAGACAGGGTCAACACTGAAGCTTTCTTT. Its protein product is CASSLDRVNTEAFF.

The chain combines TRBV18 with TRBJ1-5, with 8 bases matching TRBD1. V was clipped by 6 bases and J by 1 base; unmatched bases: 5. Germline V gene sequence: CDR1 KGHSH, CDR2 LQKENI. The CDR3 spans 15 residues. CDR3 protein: CASSPGGRSNQPQHF. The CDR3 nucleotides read TGTGCCAGCTCCCCAGGGGGCCGCAGCAATCAGCCCCAGCATTTT.

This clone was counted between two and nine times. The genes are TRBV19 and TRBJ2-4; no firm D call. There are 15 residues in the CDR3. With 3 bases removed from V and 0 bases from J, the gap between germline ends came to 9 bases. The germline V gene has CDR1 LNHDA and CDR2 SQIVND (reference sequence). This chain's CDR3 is CASSITGLAKNIQYF. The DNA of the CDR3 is TGTGCCAGTAGTATTACTGGTCTAGCCAAAAACATTCAGTACTTC. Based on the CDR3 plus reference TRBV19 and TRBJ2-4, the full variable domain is DGGITQSPKYLFRKEGQNVTLSCEQNLNHDAMYWYRQDPGQGLRLIYYSQIVNDFQKGDIAEGYSVSREKKESFPLTVTSAQKNPTAFYLCASSITGLAKNIQYFGAGTRLSVL.

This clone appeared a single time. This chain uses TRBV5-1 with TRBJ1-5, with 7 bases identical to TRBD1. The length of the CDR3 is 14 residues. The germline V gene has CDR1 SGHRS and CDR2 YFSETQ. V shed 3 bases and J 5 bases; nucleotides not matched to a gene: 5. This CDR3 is CASSWGQSDQPQHF. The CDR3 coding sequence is TGCGCCAGCAGCTGGGGACAGAGTGATCAGCCCCAGCATTTT.

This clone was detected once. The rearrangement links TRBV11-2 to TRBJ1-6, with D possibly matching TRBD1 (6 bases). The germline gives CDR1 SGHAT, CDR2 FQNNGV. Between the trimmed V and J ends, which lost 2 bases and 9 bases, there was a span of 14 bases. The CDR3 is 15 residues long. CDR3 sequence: CASSLSNGGRSPLHF. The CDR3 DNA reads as TGTGCCAGCAGCTTATCTAACGGGGGGCGTTCACCCCTCCACTTT.

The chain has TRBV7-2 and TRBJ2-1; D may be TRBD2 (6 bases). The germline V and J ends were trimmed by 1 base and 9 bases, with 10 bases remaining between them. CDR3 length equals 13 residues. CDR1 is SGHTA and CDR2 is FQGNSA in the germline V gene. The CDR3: CASSLGGRGEQFF. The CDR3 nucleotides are TGTGCCAGCAGCTTAGGTGGGCGGGGTGAGCAGTTCTTC.

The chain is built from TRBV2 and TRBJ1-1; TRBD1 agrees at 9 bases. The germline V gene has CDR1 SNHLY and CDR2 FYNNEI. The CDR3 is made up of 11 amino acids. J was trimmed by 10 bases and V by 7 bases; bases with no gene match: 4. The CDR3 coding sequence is TGTGCCAGCATTAGACAGGGGGGAGCTTTCTTT. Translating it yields CASIRQGGAFF.